This T cell receptor (beta chain) was identified in a study of blood T cells in healthy people across ages. Germline CDR1 and CDR2: DFQATT and SNEGSKA (reference sequence). After removal of 5 bases from V and 2 bases from J, the junction contained 10 bases not matched to a gene. This CDR3 contains 15 residues. A word on this clonotype: No antigen is known for it.

Then a second PCR, running roughly 7 to 11 cycles, was carried out with a sample-barcoded 5' primer and a J-beta primer mix. Each cDNA molecule was tagged by a template-switch adaptor with 12 random nucleotides. TCRdb reprocessed the 5' RACE reads via MiXCR and lists one record per CDR3 protein. Among hundreds of thousands of distinct CDR3 sequences listed, around 48% were seen once. The authors drew around 11 milliliters of peripheral blood from each donor. Study-wide results and limits: Unknown donor CMV status possibly confounded expanded clonotype changes. It was the long-lived donors that had more naive CD4+ cells and higher diversity than aged donors.

This sequence was found in a woman aged 55-70 years in good health. The gene calls are TRBV20-1 and TRBJ2-5; 8 positions match TRBD2. The sequenced sample consisted of blood. CDR3 region: CSAPRGGWRQETQYF. CDR3 in DNA: TGCAGTGCTCCCCGGGGGGGATGGAGGCAAGAGACCCAGTACTTC.